This TCR beta chain emerged from a study of T cell responses to AZD1222 COVID-19 vaccine. This clone was picked up a small number of times. Per germline, CDR1 MNHEY and CDR2 SVGAGI. This CDR3 has 15 residues. The germline V and J ends were trimmed by 6 bases and 4 bases, with 18 bases remaining between them. TCRdb keeps only in-frame clones here, not all; method: immunoSEQ multiplex PCR. The data contain under 130,000 clones, 70% to 90% of them seen just once; the ten biggest clones take up over 2%. The clonotype was recovered from an adult who received the AZD1222 COVID-19 vaccine. J is TRBJ1-1 and V is TRBV6-5, with D perhaps TRBD1 (6 bases). The sample was peripheral blood, taken 28 days after the second AZD1222 dose. The CDR3 protein is CASRPQGLGSTEAFF. CDR3 coding DNA: TGTGCCAGCAGGCCACAGGGTCTTGGAAGCACTGAAGCTTTCTTT.